This TCR beta chain is drawn from a study of shared clonotypes between healthy human individuals (dated by TCRdb to 2018 to 2020). With regard to the full study: Three men and a couple of women, aged 18 to 49 years, made up the cohort. Libraries were prepared and TCR repertoires were sequenced by different laboratories using diverse techniques, in order to increase sequencing depth and limit assay-specific biases. Per donor, leukapheresis produced somewhere between about 0.94 and 9.5 billion PBMCs. To estimate repertoire size and how much clonotype sharing occurs between individuals, the study deeply sequenced the blood TCR repertoires of five or six healthy adults. Per donor, three plates each were used for CD4 naive and CD4 memory, two for CD8 naive, and one for CD8 memory. The paper as a whole reports these results and caveats: Naive subsets generally had larger estimated clonotype richness than memory subsets. Rarefaction of sorted-subset datasets indicated incomplete sequencing despite the large sequencing depth. Sampling was restricted to blood, and TCR repertoires in tissue are likely to differ from TCR repertoires in blood. When a handful of donors were compared, the shared fraction of clonotypes was about 5% for naive CD4, approximately 3.5% for naive CD8, 2.3% for memory CD4, and less than 0.5% for memory CD8. Clonotypes shared by all four sorted-subset donors showed higher generation probabilities than non-shared clonotypes. Pairwise subsampling led to the expectation that sequencing depth would affect the degree of clonotype sharing among donors. Because the study included only a small number of donors, the genetic and exposure-history diversity represented was limited.

Inclusive of the bounding cysteine and phenylalanine, the CDR3 is 10 residues long. Only the CDR3 DNA is retained, 30 bases long and in frame from the first base. The germline ends are 2 bases apart after V is trimmed by 4 bases and J by 4 bases. Taken from the germline V gene, the CDR1 and CDR2 loops are MNHNS and SASEGT. The donors were healthy, HIV-negative adults who had no recently reported acute infections or vaccinations. All donors were Caucasian adults living in Nashville, Tennessee, USA. Magnetic negative selection was used to enrich CD4+ T cells, after which naive cells were positively selected on CD45RA and the negative fraction became the memory subset. Blood was collected by leukapheresis, and PBMCs were isolated by Ficoll-Histopaque density gradient centrifugation and then cryopreserved in liquid nitrogen vapor phase. Analytical flow cytometry was used to check the purity and quantity of every magnetically sorted T cell population. Each sorted fraction had its genomic DNA isolated and then quantified by UV absorbance on a Nanodrop 2000c.

As to this clone: This clone's antigen is unknown. Base quality data are lacking; no much larger clone is found one base away.

Using the deep immunoSEQ assay, multiplex PCR amplified TCR CDR3 regions from genomic DNA. Extracted genomic DNA from each cell subset was distributed evenly across all wells of several immunoSEQ 96-well plates, and each plate was treated as a replicate. For sorted subsets, each replicate PCR was loaded with about 0.2 ug genomic DNA, equivalent to 32,000 or so T cell genomes. Purified libraries were measured with a Qubit 3.0 fluorometer, size-checked on a Bioanalyzer 2100, and measured again with the KAPA Library Quantification kit. Every immunoSEQ 96-well plate was sequenced on a dedicated single-read 150-cycle Illumina NextSeq 550 flow cell. For the original study's pipeline: The immunoSEQ output contained only junctional sequences without quality scores, so filtering could not match that applied to full-length reads. Sequences were annotated with PyIR, a Python wrapper for IgBLAST v1.9, and V/J genes and CDR3 were assigned using IMGT germline references. Any read was removed if the V/J assignment was weak (E-value above 1e-6), the CDR3 was missing, or the read contained stop codons, out-of-frame junctions, or ambiguous translated residues. V3J clonotypes were defined as sequences sharing the same inferred V gene, J gene, and CDR3 amino acid sequence. Percentage overlap between repertoires was computed as shared unique clonotypes divided by the size of the smaller repertoire. Repertoire richness was assessed with RTK rarefaction, the Chao1 estimator, and Recon v2.1 estimates of unobserved clonotypes. Generation probabilities for all TCRbeta clonotypes obtained by the gDNA method from several donors were computed using OLGA. The clones in this table, taken by TCRdb from immuneACCESS, are in-frame only. Not every clone is retained; where verified, under half of the shortfall comes from an unresolved V gene, and the cause of the rest is unknown. That table is the source of V, J and clone size, and D and trimming were worked out from the DNA. The sample contains 800,000 to 1,200,000 clones, about 84% of them found a single time. About 0.52% of the sample lies in the top ten.

The TCR was taken from a man in his late teens or twenties in good health. Some clones in this sample may be carry-over from other donors' samples. The chain was built from TRBV6-1 and TRBJ2-7; the D gene remains uncertain. Sequenced input: memory CD4+ T cells from PBMCs. The cell subset or site tag for this specimen amounts to: CD45RA-negative fraction. The CDR3 protein is CASSGYEQYF. At the DNA level, the sequence is TGTGCCAGCAGTGGGTACGAGCAGTACTTC.